This TCR beta chain originates from a study of blood T cell repertoires in COVID-19. Study as a whole: Acute and convalescent COVID-19 specimens originated in the United States, Italy and Spain. In each case, the material was cDNA or gDNA derived from T cells, B-cell-depleted T cells, or PBMCs.

This clone was detected only a few times. The CDR3 loop spans 12 amino acids. V gave up 6 bases and J gave up 3 bases, with 9 bases separating them. As originally analysed: Cell counts per sample came from amplifying reference gene primers. Produced via immunoSEQ multiplex PCR; TCRdb's table is partial and in-frame only. V, J and clone size were drawn from that table, and D and trimming were deduced from the DNA. The sample includes some 100,000 clones, over 80% of them seen just once. The clonotype comes from a woman aged 55 to 70 with acute or convalescent COVID-19. V and J are TRBV12-3 or TRBV12-4 and TRBJ2-7; perhaps TRBD2 as D (5 bases). Sequenced material: peripheral blood. CDR3 residues: CASSWTGYEQYF. CDR3 nucleotide sequence: TGTGCCAGCAGCTGGACTGGCTACGAGCAGTACTTC.